This TCR beta chain was sequenced during a study of T cell repertoires in ileal Crohn's disease. Study-wide context: Postoperative therapy was given to about half: approximately 10 thiopurines, 15 to 20 anti-TNF agents.

There are 17 residues in the CDR3. Germline CDR1 is MGHRA and CDR2 is YSYEKL. V lost 4 bases to trimming and J lost 4 bases, with 20 bases between them. Each sample's TCRB immunosequencing used five hundred nanograms of biopsy DNA. Sequencing used immunoSEQ multiplex PCR; TCRdb keeps in-frame clones, though not all of them. The sample lists fewer than 4,500 clones; about 86% were seen once. This clone showed up just once. This rearrangement joins TRBV4-1 to TRBJ1-3; D gene unclear. The sequence came from an adult with Crohn's disease. Sequencing was done on a sample of ileal tissue. CDR3: CASSPLGGRTHGNTIYF. CDR3 coding DNA: TGCGCCAGCAGCCCCTTAGGCGGCAGAACCCACGGAAACACCATATATTTT.